This entry is about one T cell receptor beta chain. This sample stems from a study of blood T cell repertoires in COVID-19. Study-wide context: Sources were T cells, B-cell-depleted T cells, or PBMCs; the material itself was cDNA or gDNA.

Authors' methods: It was from reference gene primer amplification that nucleated cell counts were estimated. Generated by immunoSEQ multiplex PCR, the TCRdb table keeps only in-frame clones and is missing some. V, J and clone size were drawn from that table, and D and trimming were deduced from the DNA. The sample gives 260,000 or so clones, 70% to 90% of which show up once; less than 20% is in the top ten. J was trimmed by 5 bases and V by 6 bases; bases with no gene match: 9. The CDR3 sequence is 16 residues long. CDR1 and CDR2 from the germline V gene are SGHDT and YYEEEE. The specimen was PBMCs or T cells enriched from blood (not recorded which). This receptor was obtained from a man younger than 35 who had recovered from COVID-19. J is TRBJ2-5 and V is TRBV5-6, with 14 positions matching TRBD2. The CDR3: CASTPGTSGGRETQYF. The DNA of the CDR3 is TGTGCCAGCACTCCAGGGACTAGCGGGGGCCGGGAGACCCAGTACTTC.